A selection of T cell receptor beta chains follows, all from one sample in a study of blood T cell repertoires in COVID-19. Libraries were prepared by immunoSEQ multiplex PCR; TCRdb keeps only in-frame clonotypes and omits some of them. Of more than 200,000 clones in the sample, about 85% were seen once. Sample: peripheral blood. These receptors came from a woman aged 80 or older with COVID-19, enrolled during active disease. Both conserved end residues are part of each CDR3. A D gene is named only where the DNA matches it firmly. Rows give clone size only sometimes, using once, few, many, or a class for an expanded clone.

TRBV9	TRBJ1-1	NA	NA	CASSVEEGSEAFF	TGTGCCAGCAGCGTAGAAGAGGGCTCTGAAGCTTTCTTT
TRBV7-3	TRBJ2-2	NA	TRBD1	CASSPRQGFAGELFF	TGTGCCAGCAGCCCCCGACAGGGATTCGCCGGGGAGCTGTTTTTT
TRBV3-1/TRBV3-2	TRBJ1-2	NA	NA	CASSLGGQSPNYGYTF	TGTGCCAGCAGCCTCGGCGGACAGTCCCCCAACTATGGCTACACCTTC
TRBV3-1/TRBV3-2	TRBJ2-5	NA	TRBD1	CASSQTQTGKETQYF	TGTGCCAGCAGCCAAACCCAGACAGGGAAAGAGACCCAGTACTTC
TRBV19	TRBJ1-6	NA	TRBD1	CASSMTWDREESPLHF	TGTGCCAGTAGTATGACTTGGGACAGGGAGGAATCACCCCTCCACTTT
TRBV27	TRBJ1-4	NA	NA	CASSLGGGNEKLFF	TGTGCCAGCAGTTTAGGGGGCGGTAATGAAAAACTGTTTTTT
TRBV18	TRBJ1-6	NA	NA	CASSPSTDKNSPLHF	TGTGCCAGCTCACCCTCGACAGACAAAAATTCACCCCTCCACTTT
TRBV19	TRBJ1-2	once	NA	CASRVGTSVGYTF	TGTGCCAGTAGAGTCGGGACATCAGTGGGCTACACCTTC
TRBV5-5	TRBJ2-3	NA	TRBD2	CASSLSAGVNTDTQYF	TGTGCCAGCAGCTTGAGCGCGGGGGTGAACACAGATACGCAGTATTTT
TRBV6-9	TRBJ1-1	NA	TRBD1	CASSWTGGDTEAFF	TGTGCCAGCAGTTGGACAGGGGGGGACACTGAAGCTTTCTTT
TRBV15	TRBJ2-3	NA	TRBD1	CATSRENRGSADTQYF	TGTGCCACCAGCAGAGAGAACAGGGGGTCTGCAGATACGCAGTATTTT
TRBV27	TRBJ2-2	NA	NA	CASTAGNTGELFF	TGTGCCAGCACCGCCGGGAACACCGGGGAGCTGTTTTTT
TRBV28	TRBJ1-1	few	TRBD1	CASSQGGVGTEAFF	TGTGCCAGCAGTCAGGGGGGAGTGGGGACTGAAGCTTTCTTT
TRBV6-6	TRBJ2-3	NA	TRBD1	CASRFRDSQNTDTQYF	TGTGCCAGCAGATTCCGGGACAGTCAAAACACAGATACGCAGTATTTT
TRBV5-4	TRBJ2-7	NA	NA	CASSPASGNRLYEQYF	TGTGCCAGCAGCCCGGCTTCAGGGAATAGACTCTACGAGCAGTACTTC
TRBV10-3	TRBJ2-1	NA	TRBD2	CAISTSGGNYNEQFF	TGTGCCATCAGCACTAGCGGGGGGAATTACAATGAGCAGTTCTTC
TRBV6-5	TRBJ2-2	NA	NA	CASRVTGNTGELFF	TGTGCCAGCAGGGTAACAGGGAACACCGGGGAGCTGTTTTTT